This entry describes one T cell receptor beta chain. The target antigen is unknown. The sample originates from a study of identical twins. Broader study findings: The abundant beta clonotypes from cord blood had fewer insertions, and memory repertoires had none of this. Out-of-frame alpha sequences that twins shared showed excess low generation probability.

A single record per CDR3 protein comes from TCRdb applying MiXCR to the 5' RACE reads. The table lists more than 1.5 million distinct CDR3 sequences, 25% to 35% of them singletons. Sample: cord blood. This TCR was recovered from a newborn girl in good health.

The CDR3 region has the DNA TGTGCCAGCAGCCAAGAGGGATTATCATACACCGGGGAGCTGTTTTTT. Translated: CASSQEGLSYTGELFF. V gene TRBV4-2 combines with J gene TRBJ2-2; D gene ambiguous. V was trimmed by 0 bases and J by 3 bases, leaving 11 bases between them. The CDR3 has 16 amino acids. CDR1 LGHNA and CDR2 YNFKEQ come from the germline V gene.